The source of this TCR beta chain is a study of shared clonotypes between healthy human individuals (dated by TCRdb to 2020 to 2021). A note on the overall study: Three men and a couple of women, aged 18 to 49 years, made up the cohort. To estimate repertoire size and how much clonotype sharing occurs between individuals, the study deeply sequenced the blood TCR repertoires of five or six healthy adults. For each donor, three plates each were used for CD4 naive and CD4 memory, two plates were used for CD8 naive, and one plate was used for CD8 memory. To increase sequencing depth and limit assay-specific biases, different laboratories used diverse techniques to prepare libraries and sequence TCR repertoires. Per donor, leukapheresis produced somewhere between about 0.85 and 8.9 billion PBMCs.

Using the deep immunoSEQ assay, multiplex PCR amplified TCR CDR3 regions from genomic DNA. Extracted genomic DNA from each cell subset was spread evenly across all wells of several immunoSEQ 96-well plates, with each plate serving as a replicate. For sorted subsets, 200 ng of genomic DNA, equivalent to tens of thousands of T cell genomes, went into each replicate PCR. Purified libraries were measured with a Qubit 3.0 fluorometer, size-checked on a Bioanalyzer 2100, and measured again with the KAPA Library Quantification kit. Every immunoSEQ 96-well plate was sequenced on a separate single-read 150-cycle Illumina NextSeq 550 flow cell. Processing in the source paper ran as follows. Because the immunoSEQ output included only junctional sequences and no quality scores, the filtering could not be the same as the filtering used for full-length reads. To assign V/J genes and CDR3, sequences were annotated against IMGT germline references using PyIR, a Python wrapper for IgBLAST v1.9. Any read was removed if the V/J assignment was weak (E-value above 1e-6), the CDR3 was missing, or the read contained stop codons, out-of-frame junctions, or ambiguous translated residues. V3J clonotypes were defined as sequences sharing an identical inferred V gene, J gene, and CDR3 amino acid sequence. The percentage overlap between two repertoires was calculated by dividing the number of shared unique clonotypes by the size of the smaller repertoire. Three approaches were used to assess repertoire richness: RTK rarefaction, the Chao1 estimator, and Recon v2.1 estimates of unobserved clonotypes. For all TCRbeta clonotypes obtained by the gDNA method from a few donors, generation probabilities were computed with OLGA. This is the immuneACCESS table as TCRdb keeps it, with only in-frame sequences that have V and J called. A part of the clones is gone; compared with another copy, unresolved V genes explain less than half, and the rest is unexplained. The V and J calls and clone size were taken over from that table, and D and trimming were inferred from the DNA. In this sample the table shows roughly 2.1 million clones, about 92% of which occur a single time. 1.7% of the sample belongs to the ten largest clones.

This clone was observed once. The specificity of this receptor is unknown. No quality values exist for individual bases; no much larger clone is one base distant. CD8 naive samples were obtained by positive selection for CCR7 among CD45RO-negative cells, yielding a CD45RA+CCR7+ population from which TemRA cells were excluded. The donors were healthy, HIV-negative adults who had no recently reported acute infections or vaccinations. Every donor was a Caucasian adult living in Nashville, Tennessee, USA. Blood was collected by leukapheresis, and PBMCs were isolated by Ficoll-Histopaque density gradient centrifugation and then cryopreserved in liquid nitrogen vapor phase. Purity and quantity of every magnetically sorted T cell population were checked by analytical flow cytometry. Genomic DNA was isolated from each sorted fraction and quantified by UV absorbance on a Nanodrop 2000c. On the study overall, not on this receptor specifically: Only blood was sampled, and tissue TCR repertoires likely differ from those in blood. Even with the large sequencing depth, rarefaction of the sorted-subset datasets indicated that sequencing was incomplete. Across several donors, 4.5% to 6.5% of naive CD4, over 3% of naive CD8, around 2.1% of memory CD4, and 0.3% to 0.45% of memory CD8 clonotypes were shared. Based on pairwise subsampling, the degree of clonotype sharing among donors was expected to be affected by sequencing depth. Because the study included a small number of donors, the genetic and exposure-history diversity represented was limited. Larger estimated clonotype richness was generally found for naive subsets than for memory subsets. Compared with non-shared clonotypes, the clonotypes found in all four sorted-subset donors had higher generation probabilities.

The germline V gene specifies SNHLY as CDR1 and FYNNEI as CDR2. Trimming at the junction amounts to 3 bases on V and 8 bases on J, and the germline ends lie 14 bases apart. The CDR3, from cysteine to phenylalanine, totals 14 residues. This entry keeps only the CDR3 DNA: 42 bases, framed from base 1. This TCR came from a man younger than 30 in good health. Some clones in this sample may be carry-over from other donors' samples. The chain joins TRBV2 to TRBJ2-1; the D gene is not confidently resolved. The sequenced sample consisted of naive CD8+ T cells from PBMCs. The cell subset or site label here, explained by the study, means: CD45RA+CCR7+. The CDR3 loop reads CASSDPFLYDEQFF. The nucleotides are TGTGCCAGCAGTGACCCCTTCCTTTACGATGAGCAGTTCTTC.